The clone carrying this T cell receptor beta chain was detected once. CDR1 KGHSH and CDR2 LQKENI come from the germline V gene. V lost 3 bases, J lost 3 bases, and 6 bases stayed unmatched. This CDR3 contains 15 residues. The record originates from a study of human versus mouse CDR3 diversity and MHC coevolution. Clones were read by immunoSEQ multiplex PCR, and TCRdb kept only the in-frame ones, dropping some. The data hold tens of thousands of clones, with about 94% observed a single time. The chain joins TRBV18 to TRBJ2-7; 9 nucleotides match TRBD1. Sequenced material: naive CD4+ T cells from blood. Subset reported: CD45RO-negative CD62L-positive naive CD4 T cells. The sequence came from a person between 55 and 70 years old in good health. The CDR3 nucleotides read TGTGCCAGCTCACCCGGACAGGGGAAGGTCTACGAGCAGTACTTC. Amino acid sequence: CASSPGQGKVYEQYF.